This T cell receptor (beta chain) originates from a study of T cells in tuberculosis. Study-wide background: In South Africa, adults with active tuberculosis were compared with IGRA-negative and latently infected IGRA-positive adolescents. General study findings and limits: GEM motif frequencies gave over 55% accuracy; the GMM repertoire gave approximately 90%.

Remarks on this clone: Antigen specificity is unknown.

Germline CDR1 is SQVTM and CDR2 is ANQGSEA. V lost 5 bases, J lost 3 bases, and 4 bases stayed unmatched. The CDR3 loop spans 14 amino acids. Latent tuberculosis screening used tuberculin skin test and IGRA at entry. On average roughly 92,000 T cells per donor were immunosequenced. Sequenced by immunoSEQ multiplex PCR; TCRdb stores in-frame clones only, minus some. The sample lists 35,000 to 55,000 clones, around 94% occurring once. The sequencing sample was made of PBMCs. The chain carries TRBV29-1 and TRBJ1-3; 10 bases match TRBD1. This clonotype was obtained from a donor aged 10-30 years with latent tuberculosis or without tuberculosis infection. Some clones in this sample may be carry-over from other donors' samples. CDR3 nucleotide sequence: TGCAGCGTTAATGACAGGGGGCTTGGAAACACCATATATTTT. Its protein is CSVNDRGLGNTIYF.